This TCR beta chain was identified in a study of graft-versus-host responses after intestinal transplantation. As for the study in general: Anti-thymocyte globulin was used for induction in all recipients, who then took tacrolimus and steroids for approximately three years.

TCRdb's table, derived via immunoSEQ multiplex PCR, lists solely in-frame clones and lacks some. The table shows about 1,200 clones, with nearly 85% occurring only once. This CDR3 has 12 residues. The germline V gene encodes CDR1 SNHLY and CDR2 FYNNEI. The V gene lost 5 bases and the J gene lost 8 bases, with 12 bases spanning the gap. The sequence was collected from a human patient who received an intestinal transplant, so some T cells may come from the graft donor. The chain recombines TRBV2 with TRBJ1-2, with D possibly being TRBD1 (6 bases). This specimen consisted of PBMCs, obtained 7 days after intestinal transplantation. The CDR3 region has the DNA TGTGCCAGCAGTTCCTTCAGGGGCGGCTACACCTTC. This translates into CASSSFRGGYTF. Based on the CDR3 plus reference TRBV2 and TRBJ1-2, the full variable domain is EPEVTQTPSHQVTQMGQEVILRCVPISNHLYFYWYRQILGQKVEFLVSFYNNEISEKSEIFDDQFSVERPDGSNFTLKIRSTKLEDSAMYFCASSSFRGGYTFGSGTRLTVV.